A single sample is the source of the 8 T cell receptor beta chains below, sequenced in a study of CD8 T cells in Susac syndrome (dated by TCRdb to between 2018 and 2020). Library preparation used the immunoSEQ multiplex PCR assay. RNA was extracted with the RNeasy kit and about 0.5 to 1 ug was reverse transcribed using random hexamers. The raw public data were reprocessed by TCRdb itself: fastp quality trimming at Q25, MiXCR clonotype calling, in-frame beta chains only. Entries that share a CDR3 protein sequence are merged under the most common genes and DNA. The sample yields some 300,000 distinct CDR3 sequences; roughly 85% were counted once. Approximately 0.2% of the sample is in the top ten clones. Sequencing used CD8+ T cells from PBMCs. The receptor source for this set is a human donor with multiple sclerosis.

The genes are TRBV6-5 and TRBJ2-3; no definite D call. The germline V and J ends were trimmed by 0 bases and 1 base, with 11 bases remaining between them. CDR1 is MNHEY and CDR2 is SVGAGI in the germline V gene. The CDR3 spans 16 residues. The CDR3 DNA sequence: TGTGCCAGCAGTTACTCGATAAGTTGGGGCACAGATACGCAGTATTTT. Its protein is CASSYSISWGTDTQYF.

V and J are TRBV19 and TRBJ2-7, with D perhaps matching TRBD1 (6 bases). The ends were cut back, 3 bases at V and 3 bases at J, with 15 bases in the middle. CDR3 length: 15 amino acids. Germline V lookup: CDR1 LNHDA, CDR2 SQIVND (reference sequence). CDR3 sequence (DNA): TGTGCCAGTAGTATTTCTCAGGGGAACTTCTACGAGCAGTACTTC. It translates to CASSISQGNFYEQYF. The whole variable domain, filled in from reference TRBV19 and TRBJ2-7, reads DGGITQSPKYLFRKEGQNVTLSCEQNLNHDAMYWYRQDPGQGLRLIYYSQIVNDFQKGDIAEGYSVSREKKESFPLTVTSAQKNPTAFYLCASSISQGNFYEQYFGPGTRLTVT.

CDR3 protein: CASSLSIPGLAGTYEQYF. The CDR3 DNA sequence: TGTGCCAGCAGTTTATCGATACCCGGACTAGCGGGAACCTACGAGCAGTACTTC. This rearrangement joins TRBV27 to TRBJ2-7, with 12 bases fitting TRBD2. The CDR3 is made up of 18 amino acids. Losses at the gene ends were 0 bases for V and 2 bases for J; bases not matched to a gene: 8. Germline assignment: CDR1 MNHEY and CDR2 SMNVEV (reference sequence).

J is TRBJ2-1 and V is TRBV28; 9 bases are a match to TRBD2. Germline-derived CDR1 and CDR2 are MDHEN and SYDVKM. V lost 6 bases, J lost 3 bases, and 3 bases stayed unmatched. The CDR3 is 14 residues long. CDR3 DNA: TGTGCCAGCAGGGGTAGCGGGAGCTACAATGAGCAGTTCTTC. Its translation is CASRGSGSYNEQFF.

The chain joins TRBV24-1 to TRBJ2-3; 7 positions match TRBD1. This CDR3 comprises 17 residues. CDR1 is KGHDR, CDR2 SFDVKD, per germline. The junction had 12 bases not matched to a gene; V was cut back by 5 bases and J by 2 bases. CDR3 in amino acids: CATSAPRQGSYTDTQYF. The CDR3 coding sequence is TGTGCCACCAGTGCCCCGCGACAGGGATCATACACAGATACGCAGTATTTT.

This clonotype was observed a handful of times. The V call is TRBV24-1, the J call TRBJ2-7; 8 nucleotides match TRBD1. V trimming: 4 bases; J trimming: 6 bases; junction bases outside the gene matches: 4. The CDR3 has 13 residues. Germline V gene sequence: CDR1 KGHDR, CDR2 SFDVKD. The CDR3 DNA follows: TGTGCCACCAGTGACTTGACAGGGGCCGAGCAGTACTTC. It yields the protein CATSDLTGAEQYF.

The V and J genes are TRBV28 and TRBJ1-2; D may be TRBD1 (6 bases). V dropped 3 bases and J dropped 4 bases, with 12 bases sitting between them. The CDR3 has 14 amino acids. In germline, CDR1 is MDHEN, CDR2 SYDVKM. The CDR3 reads CASSLYREGYGYTF. CDR3 bases: TGTGCCAGCAGTTTGTACAGGGAAGGCTATGGCTACACCTTC.

This clonotype was counted between two and nine times. The rearrangement links TRBV9 to TRBJ2-7, with D possibly TRBD1 on 7 matching bases. V dropped 3 bases and J dropped 7 bases, with 11 bases sitting between them. CDR1 SGDLS and CDR2 YYNGEE come from the germline V gene. This CDR3 is built from 12 residues. As DNA, the CDR3 is TGTGCCAGCAGCGAACAGGGGAGGGAGCAGTACTTC. This codes for CASSEQGREQYF.